The entry that follows covers one T cell receptor beta chain sequence. Its antigen is unidentified. The record originates from a study of cytomegalovirus exposure and HLA in healthy donors. Whole-study context: An analysis done earlier identified more than 90 million unique TCR beta sequences from approximately 200 million T cells.

Primers for the PCR totalled 60 Vbeta and 13 Jbeta. The table came from immunoSEQ multiplex PCR; TCRdb's copy has only in-frame clones and leaves some out. The sample consists of 250,000 to 350,000 clones, over 85% of them appearing once. The study's findings and limits: As a later analysis showed, a missense DCLRE1C variant was linked to trimming of TCR beta V- and J-genes.

CDR3 size: 12 residues. V dropped 9 bases and J dropped 5; count of bases not matched to a gene: 5. In germline, CDR1 is ENHRY, CDR2 SYGVKD. V usage is TRBV10-3 and J usage is TRBJ1-2, with TRBD1 matching 8 bases. Sequencing input: PBMCs. The receptor was derived from a young woman in good health and CMV-seronegative. CDR3 DNA sequence: TGTGCCATTTCGGACAGGGAATATGGCTACACCTTC. Translating it yields CAISDREYGYTF.